This T cell receptor (beta chain) was sequenced in a study of shared clonotypes between healthy human individuals. As for the study in general: Three CD4 naive, three CD4 memory, two CD8 naive and one CD8 memory plate were used per donor. Broader study findings: A small donor pool kept down the genetic and exposure-history diversity that was represented. Between four donors, naive CD4 clonotypes were shared at a level of around 4.8%.

Of note for this clone: Antigen specificity is unknown.

Germline V gene data show CDR1 as SGHTA and CDR2 as FQGTGA. V lost 5 bases, J lost 2 bases, and 6 bases stayed unmatched. This CDR3 is 15 amino acids long. The data were produced by immunoSEQ multiplex PCR, yet TCRdb's version contains in-frame clones alone and is incomplete. The sample records around 1.5 million clones, 95% to 99% being singletons. The TCR sequence derives from a man younger than 40 in good health. V is TRBV7-3 and J is TRBJ2-3, with 8 bases that match TRBD2. Sequencing was carried out using naive CD4+ T cells sorted from blood. As for subset: CD45RA+ positively selected. This CDR3 reads CASSRYSGNTDTQYF. The CDR3 DNA reads as TGTGCCAGCAGCCGCTATAGCGGGAACACAGATACGCAGTATTTT.